This T cell receptor (beta chain) was recovered during a study of CD8+ T cells in alopecia areata. V was pared by 6 bases and J by 6 bases, with 7 bases of the junction left unmatched. The CDR3 runs to 15 residues. Germline lookup yields CDR1 SEHNR and CDR2 FQNEAQ (reference sequence). It was cDNA, reverse transcribed from extracted RNA, that served as the sequencing template. The method was immunoSEQ multiplex PCR; TCRdb's version includes in-frame clones alone and lacks a portion of them. This table holds roughly 130,000 clones, 58% found once. The TCR comes from a human donor with alopecia areata. This specimen was CD4+ T cells sorted from blood, taken at week 0. The chain has TRBV7-9 and TRBJ1-6; TRBD1 aligns across 8 bases. The CDR3 region has the DNA TGTGCCAGCAGACCTCAGGGGGCAGGTAATTCACCCCTCCACTTT. It encodes CASRPQGAGNSPLHF.